This TCR beta chain emerged from a study of T cell responses to AZD1222 COVID-19 vaccine. Whole-study findings and limits: Two AZD1222 administrations were followed by greater Spike-specific TCR breadth and depth.

To note about this clone: Its antigen is as yet unknown.

V lost 7 bases, J lost 4 bases, and 9 bases stayed unmatched. The CDR3 totals 15 residues. Looked up from germline, CDR1 is MNHNY and CDR2 is SVGAGI (reference sequence). Only in-frame clones appear in the TCRdb table, and some are missing; sequencing was by immunoSEQ multiplex PCR. This table holds 120,000 or so clones, roughly 88% found once. The sample here was peripheral blood, taken 28 days after the second AZD1222 dose. The receptor's source is an adult who received the AZD1222 COVID-19 vaccine. The V and J genes are TRBV6-6 and TRBJ2-3; 9 bases are a match to TRBD2. CDR3 DNA sequence: TGTGCCAGCATGCGAGCGGGGGGCCGGGCAGATACGCAGTATTTT. Translation gives CASMRAGGRADTQYF.